Shown below are 19 T cell receptor beta chains from a single sample sequenced in a study of spatial heterogeneity in lung cancer. TCRdb passed the 5' RACE reads through MiXCR, listing each CDR3 protein once. The data contain under 7,000 distinct CDR3 sequences, about 12% of them singletons. As for time point: sample taken at primary tumor resection. The sequencing here drew on lung tissue, taken at surgery. The receptors shown here come from a human donor with early-stage non-small cell lung cancer.

This clonotype is labeled as medium-sized. This beta chain lies outside the target of a library built for alpha chains; its clone size means little. The gene calls are TRBV20-1 and TRBJ1-1, with D perhaps matching TRBD1 (6 bases). The length of the CDR3 is 13 residues. Trimming took off 3 bases at V and 0 bases at J, with 8 bases between the two ends. Looked up from germline, CDR1 is DFQATT and CDR2 is SNEGSKA (reference sequence). The CDR3 region is CSARGHLNTEAFF. The CDR3 DNA sequence: TGCAGTGCTAGGGGACACTTGAACACTGAAGCTTTCTTT.

This clonotype was seen repeatedly, ten times or more. This beta chain is an off-target read within a library intended for alpha chains, so its frequency means little. The rearrangement links TRBV19 to TRBJ2-6; the D gene is possibly TRBD1 (6 bases). V was clipped by 5 bases and J by 4 bases, with 12 bases between them. This CDR3 has 15 residues. CDR1 is LNHDA, CDR2 SQIVND, per germline (reference sequence). This CDR3 reads CASSYQGQGANVLTF. Written as DNA, the CDR3 is TGTGCCAGTAGTTATCAGGGGCAAGGGGCCAACGTCCTGACTTTC. The whole variable domain, remainder taken from reference TRBV19 and TRBJ2-6, is DGGITQSPKYLFRKEGQNVTLSCEQNLNHDAMYWYRQDPGQGLRLIYYSQIVNDFQKGDIAEGYSVSREKKESFPLTVTSAQKNPTAFYLCASSYQGQGANVLTFGAGSRLTVL.

This clonotype is categorized as medium-sized. A library prepared for alpha chains yielded this beta chain as an off-target read; its size is of little meaning. The V gene is TRBV12-3 or TRBV12-4, the J gene TRBJ1-2; tentatively, D is TRBD1 (5 bases). The length of the CDR3 is 14 residues. V dropped 6 bases and J dropped 4 bases, with 15 bases sitting between them. The CDR3 DNA reads as TGTGCCAGCAGCCTGGGGCAGGGCGGCTATGGCTACACCTTC. As protein: CASSLGQGGYGYTF.

This clonotype was detected ten times or more. A library prepared for alpha chains yielded this beta chain as an off-target read; its size is of little meaning. The chain recombines TRBV6-2 or TRBV6-3 with TRBJ1-2; 7 nucleotides match TRBD1. CDR1 MNHEY and CDR2 SVGEGT come from the germline V gene. The CDR3 length is 13 residues. Unmatched junction bases numbered 9, after V lost 6 bases and J lost 8 bases. In DNA form, the CDR3 reads TGTGCCAGCAGGGACGACAGGGTCGGCGGCTACACCTTC. The encoded protein is CASRDDRVGGYTF.

Points on this clonotype: The library was built for alpha chains, so this beta chain is an off-target read and its size means little. The V and J genes are TRBV15 and TRBJ2-1; D unclear. With 4 bases removed from V and 8 bases from J, the gap between germline ends came to 9 bases. This CDR3 region has 12 residues. Germline V lookup: CDR1 LNHNV, CDR2 YYDKDF (reference sequence). DNA of the CDR3: TGTGCCACCAGCACCGGATTCTATGAGCAGTTCTTC. This sequence encodes CATSTGFYEQFF. Looking up the rest from reference TRBV15 and TRBJ2-1 gives the full variable domain: DAMVIQNPRYQVTQFGKPVTLSCSQTLNHNVMYWYQQKSSQAPKLLFHYYDKDFNNEADTPDNFQSRRPNTSFCFLDIRSPGLGDTAMYLCATSTGFYEQFFGPGTRLTVL.

This clonotype was counted only a few times. The size of this beta chain means little, since it is a stray read in a library made for alpha chains. The chain is built from TRBV11-2 and TRBJ2-5, with TRBD1 matching 7 bases. The CDR3 contains 14 residues. Per germline, CDR1 SGHAT and CDR2 FQNNGV. The J segment lost 0 bases and the V segment lost 5 bases, leaving 3 bases of the junction unmatched. In DNA form, the CDR3 reads TGTGCCAGCAGCCAACAGGGGTACCAAGAGACCCAGTACTTC. It translates to CASSQQGYQETQYF.

Only a few counts were recorded for this clonotype. This beta chain appears as a stray read in a library generated for alpha chains; its size is not informative. The rearrangement joins TRBV6-5 to TRBJ2-2; TRBD2 matches 7 bases. CDR3 size: 14 residues. In germline, CDR1 is MNHEY, CDR2 SVGAGI. V shed 6 bases, J shed 7 bases, and the junction held 8 bases outside the gene matches. The CDR3 region is CASRGRAVIGELFF. CDR3 nucleotide sequence: TGTGCCAGCAGAGGGAGGGCCGTGATCGGGGAGCTGTTTTTT.

Turning to this clonotype: This beta chain is an unintended read in a library built for alpha chains; its size means little. The chain combines TRBV27 with TRBJ1-2; no definite D call. V was cut by 4 bases and J by 4 bases, with 10 bases left in between. The germline CDR1 and CDR2 sequences are MNHEY and SMNVEV (reference sequence). This CDR3 has 13 amino acids. CDR3 nucleotides: TGTGCCAGCAGTTCCGGGCGGGCCTATGGCTACACCTTC. It translates to CASSSGRAYGYTF.

This clonotype was seen many times. With the library built for alpha chains, this beta chain is off target and its frequency is not meaningful. The gene calls are TRBV3-1 and TRBJ2-1; TRBD2 might be the D (5 bases). CDR1 LGHDT and CDR2 YNNKEL come from the germline V gene (reference sequence). Trimming stripped 3 bases from V and 5 bases from J, with 14 bases between. The CDR3 contains 15 residues. CDR3: CASSQVETTHNEQFF. CDR3 sequence (DNA): TGTGCCAGCAGCCAGGTTGAGACTACCCACAATGAGCAGTTCTTC.

This clonotype is deemed medium-sized (0.01 to 0.1%). Within a library made for alpha chains, this beta chain is off target, and its count is uninformative. The genes are TRBV5-8 and TRBJ1-2; 7 bases line up with TRBD1. Germline values: CDR1 SGHTS, CDR2 YDEGEE. Losses at the gene ends were 4 bases for V and 7 bases for J; bases not matched to a gene: 13. The CDR3 is made up of 15 amino acids. The CDR3 DNA sequence: TGTGCCAGCAGCGGGGGAAGGGGGCGAGAAGGTGGCTACACCTTC. Its protein is CASSGGRGREGGYTF.

With respect to this clonotype: Because the library targeted alpha chains, this beta chain is an off-target read whose size means little. The V call is TRBV29-1, the J call TRBJ2-7; D possibly corresponds to TRBD2 (7 bases). V lost 5 bases and J lost 4, with 15 bases in between. This CDR3 comprises 13 residues. Germline V gene data show CDR1 as SQVTM and CDR2 as ANQGSEA. The CDR3 region is CSVRTVGGYEQYF. The CDR3 DNA is TGCAGCGTTCGGACAGTGGGGGGGTACGAGCAGTACTTC.

This clonotype was observed at least ten times. This beta chain lies outside the target of a library built for alpha chains; its clone size means little. The rearrangement joins TRBV27 to TRBJ2-1; perhaps TRBD1 as D (6 bases). V was cut by 5 bases and J by 7 bases, with 24 bases left in between. CDR3 length equals 17 residues. The germline V gene encodes CDR1 MNHEY and CDR2 SMNVEV (reference sequence). The CDR3 sequence is CASSPIQGLRATNEQFF. The CDR3 nucleotides are TGTGCCAGCAGTCCAATTCAGGGGCTCCGTGCTACAAATGAGCAGTTCTTC.

This clonotype is labeled medium-sized (0.01 to 0.1%). The library was designed around alpha chains, so this beta chain is a stray read whose abundance carries little weight. The chain uses TRBV10-1 and TRBJ1-1, with TRBD1 as a possible D gene (5 bases). This CDR3 is 14 amino acids long. The germline V and J ends were trimmed by 3 bases and 2 bases, with 10 bases remaining between them. Germline V CDR1 and CDR2: WNHNN, SYGVQD (reference sequence). This CDR3 reads CASSDGGTNTEAFF. CDR3 in DNA: TGCGCCAGCAGTGACGGAGGGACTAACACTGAAGCTTTCTTT.

This clonotype was seen a single time. This beta chain turned up in a library designed for alpha chains; as an off-target read, its abundance says little. The chain recombines TRBV11-2 with TRBJ1-4; D gene unclear. CDR1 SGHAT and CDR2 FQNNGV come from the germline V gene. Trimming shortened V by 4 bases and J by 5 bases, and 8 bases separated the two germline ends. CDR3 length: 13 residues. Here the CDR3 DNA reads TGTGCCAGCAGCTACGGCGCCAATGAAAAACTGTTTTTT. Its protein product is CASSYGANEKLFF.

Judged by abundance, this clonotype is medium-sized. Within a library made for alpha chains, this beta chain is off target, and its count is uninformative. This sequence joins TRBV24-1 and TRBJ2-1, with 7 bases aligning to TRBD1. V trimming: 3 bases; J trimming: 6 bases; junction bases outside the gene matches: 10. This CDR3 has 16 residues. CDR1 is KGHDR and CDR2 is SFDVKD in the germline V gene. CDR3 nucleotide sequence: TGTGCCACCAGTGATCCGACGAGGGGGCTAGCCAATGAGCAGTTCTTC. Protein product: CATSDPTRGLANEQFF.

By share of the sample, this clonotype is medium-sized (0.01 to 0.1%). This beta chain lies outside the target of a library built for alpha chains; its clone size means little. The genes are TRBV7-9 and TRBJ2-1; 11 positions match TRBD2. CDR3 size: 20 residues. V was clipped by 4 bases and J by 4 bases; unmatched bases: 18. CDR1 SEHNR and CDR2 FQNEAQ come from the germline V gene (reference sequence). Here the CDR3 DNA reads TGTGCCAGCAGCTCGAACTCTATAGCGGGAGGGCCGGAAGCGTACAATGAGCAGTTCTTC. The encoded protein is CASSSNSIAGGPEAYNEQFF.

This clonotype has a count of ten or more. With the library built for alpha chains, this beta chain is off target and its frequency is not meaningful. This sequence joins TRBV7-3 and TRBJ2-3; D might be TRBD1 (5 bases). The V gene's germline CDR1 is SGHTA and CDR2 FQGTGA. The CDR3 consists of 13 residues. Trimming shortened V by 5 bases and J by 4 bases, and 10 bases separated the two germline ends. In DNA form, the CDR3 reads TGTGCCAGCAGCGGTAGGGGCCCAGATACGCAGTATTTT. Translation: CASSGRGPDTQYF.

A remark on this clonotype: Being off target in a library aimed at alpha chains, this beta chain has a size of little meaning. The genes are TRBV18 and TRBJ2-3, with unresolved D. The CDR3 is 12 amino acids. With 3 bases removed from V and 0 bases from J, the gap between germline ends came to 1 base. CDR1 is KGHSH, CDR2 LQKENI, per germline. The CDR3 loop reads CASSPSTDTQYF. CDR3 in DNA: TGTGCCAGCTCACCCAGCACAGATACGCAGTATTTT.

This clonotype was picked up many times. Within a library made for alpha chains, this beta chain is off target, and its count is uninformative. The rearrangement links TRBV6-2 or TRBV6-3 to TRBJ1-2; D uncertain. Trimming took 6 bases from V and 4 from J, leaving 18 bases between them. The CDR3 sequence is 15 residues long. CDR1 is MNHEY and CDR2 is SVGEGT in the germline V gene. This CDR3 reads CASRDVLRNGYGYTF. CDR3 nucleotide sequence: TGTGCCAGCAGGGACGTGTTGAGAAACGGCTATGGCTACACCTTC.